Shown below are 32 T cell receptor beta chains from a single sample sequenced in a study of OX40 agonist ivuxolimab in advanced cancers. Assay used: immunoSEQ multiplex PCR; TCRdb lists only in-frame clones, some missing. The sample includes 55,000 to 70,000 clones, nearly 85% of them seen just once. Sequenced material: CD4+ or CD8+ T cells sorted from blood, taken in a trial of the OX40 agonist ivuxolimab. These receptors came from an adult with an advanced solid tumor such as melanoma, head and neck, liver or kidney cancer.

CDR3 sequence (DNA): TGTGCCAGCAGCCAAGTCTCGGGACGTGGAGAGGGTGAGCAGTTCTTC. Its protein is CASSQVSGRGEGEQFF. The V gene is TRBV4-2, the J gene TRBJ2-1; D may correspond to TRBD1 or TRBD2 (5 bases each). The V and J ends lost 1 base and 9 bases respectively, with 19 bases between them. CDR3 length equals 16 residues. The germline gives CDR1 LGHNA, CDR2 YNFKEQ.

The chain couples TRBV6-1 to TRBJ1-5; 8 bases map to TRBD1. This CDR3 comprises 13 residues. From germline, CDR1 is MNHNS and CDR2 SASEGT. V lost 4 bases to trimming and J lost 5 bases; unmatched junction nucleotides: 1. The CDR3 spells CASSVDRDQPQHF. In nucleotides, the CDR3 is TGTGCCAGCAGTGTGGACAGGGATCAGCCCCAGCATTTT.

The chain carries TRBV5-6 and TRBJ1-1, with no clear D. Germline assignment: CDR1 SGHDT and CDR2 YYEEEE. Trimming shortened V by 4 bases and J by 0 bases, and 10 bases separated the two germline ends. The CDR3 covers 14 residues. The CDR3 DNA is TGTGCCAGCAGCCAGGATTCCATGAACACTGAAGCTTTCTTT. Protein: CASSQDSMNTEAFF.

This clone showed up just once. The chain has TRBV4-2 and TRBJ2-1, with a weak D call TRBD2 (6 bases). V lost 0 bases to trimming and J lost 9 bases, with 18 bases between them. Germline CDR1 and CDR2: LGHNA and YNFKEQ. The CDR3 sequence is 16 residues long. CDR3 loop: CASSQDDLARRREQFF. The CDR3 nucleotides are TGTGCCAGCAGCCAAGATGACCTAGCGAGGCGGCGTGAGCAGTTCTTC.

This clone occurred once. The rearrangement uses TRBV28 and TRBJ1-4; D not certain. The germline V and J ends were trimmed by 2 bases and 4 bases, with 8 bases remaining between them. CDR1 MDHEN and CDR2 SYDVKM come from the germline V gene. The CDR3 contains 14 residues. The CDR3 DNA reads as TGTGCCAGCAGTTTACCTCGGAGTAATGAAAAACTGTTTTTT. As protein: CASSLPRSNEKLFF.

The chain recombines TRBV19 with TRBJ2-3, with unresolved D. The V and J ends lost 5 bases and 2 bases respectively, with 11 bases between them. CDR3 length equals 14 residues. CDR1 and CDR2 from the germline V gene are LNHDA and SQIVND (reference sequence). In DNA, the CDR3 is TGTGCCAGTAGTCCAGGACGGATCACAGATACGCAGTATTTT. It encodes CASSPGRITDTQYF. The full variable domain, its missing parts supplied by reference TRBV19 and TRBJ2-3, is DGGITQSPKYLFRKEGQNVTLSCEQNLNHDAMYWYRQDPGQGLRLIYYSQIVNDFQKGDIAEGYSVSREKKESFPLTVTSAQKNPTAFYLCASSPGRITDTQYFGPGTRLTVL.

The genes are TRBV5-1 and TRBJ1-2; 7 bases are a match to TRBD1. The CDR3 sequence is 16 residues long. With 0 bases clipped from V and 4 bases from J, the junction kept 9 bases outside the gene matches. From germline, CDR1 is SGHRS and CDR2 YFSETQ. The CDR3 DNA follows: TGCGCCAGCAGCTTGGTTGACAGGGAAGGGGCCTATGGCTACACCTTC. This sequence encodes CASSLVDREGAYGYTF.

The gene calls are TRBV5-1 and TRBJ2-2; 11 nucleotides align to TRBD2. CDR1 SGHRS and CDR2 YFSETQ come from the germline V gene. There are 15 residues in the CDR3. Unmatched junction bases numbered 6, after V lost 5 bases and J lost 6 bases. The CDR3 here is CASRYGTSGAGELFF. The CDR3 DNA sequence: TGCGCCAGCAGGTACGGGACTAGCGGCGCCGGGGAGCTGTTTTTT.

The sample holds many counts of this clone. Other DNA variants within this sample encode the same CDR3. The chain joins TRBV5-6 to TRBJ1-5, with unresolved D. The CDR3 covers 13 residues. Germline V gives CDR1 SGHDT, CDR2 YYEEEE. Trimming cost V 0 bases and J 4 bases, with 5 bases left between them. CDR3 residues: CASSLGRNQPQHF. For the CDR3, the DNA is TGTGCCAGCAGCTTGGGAAGGAATCAGCCCCAGCATTTT.

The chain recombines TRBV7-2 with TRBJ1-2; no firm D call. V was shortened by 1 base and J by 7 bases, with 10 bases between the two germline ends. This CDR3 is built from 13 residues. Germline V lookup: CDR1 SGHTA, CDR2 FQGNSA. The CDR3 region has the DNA TGTGCCAGCAGCTTAGAGTCCGGGGTTGGCTACACCTTC. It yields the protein CASSLESGVGYTF.

CDR3 coding DNA: TGTGCCAGCAGCTCCCTATCTGGTAGCGTCTACGAAGAGACCCAGTACTTC. Translation gives CASSSLSGSVYEETQYF. The chain couples TRBV7-9 to TRBJ2-5, with D maybe TRBD2 (5 bases). This CDR3 is 17 amino acids long. V lost 4 bases, J lost 3 bases, and 21 bases lay in between. Germline CDR1 is SEHNR and CDR2 is FQNEAQ (reference sequence).

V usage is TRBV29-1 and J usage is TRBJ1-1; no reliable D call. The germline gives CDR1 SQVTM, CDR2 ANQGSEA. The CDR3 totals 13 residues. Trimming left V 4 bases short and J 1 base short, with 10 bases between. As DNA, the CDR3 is TGCAGCGTTGGAGAGTACCAGAACACTGAAGCTTTCTTT. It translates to CSVGEYQNTEAFF.

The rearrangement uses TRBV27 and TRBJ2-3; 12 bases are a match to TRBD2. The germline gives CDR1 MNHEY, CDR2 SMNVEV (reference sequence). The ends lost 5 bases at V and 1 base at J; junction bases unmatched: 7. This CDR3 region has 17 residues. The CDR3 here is CASSKSSGGAGTDTQYF. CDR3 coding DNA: TGTGCCAGCAGTAAGTCTAGCGGGGGGGCAGGCACAGATACGCAGTATTTT.

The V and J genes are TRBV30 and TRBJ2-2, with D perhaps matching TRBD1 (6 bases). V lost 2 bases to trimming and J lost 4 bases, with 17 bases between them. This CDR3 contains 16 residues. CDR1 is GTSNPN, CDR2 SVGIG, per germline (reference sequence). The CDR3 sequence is CAWSKEGRGLTGELFF. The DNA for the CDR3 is TGTGCCTGGAGTAAGGAAGGCAGGGGTCTCACCGGGGAGCTGTTTTTT. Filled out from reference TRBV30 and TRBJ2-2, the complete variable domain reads SQTIHQWPATLVQPVGSPLSLECTVEGTSNPNLYWYRQAAGRGLQLLFYSVGIGQISSEVPQNLSASRPQDRQFILSSKKLLLSDSGFYLCAWSKEGRGLTGELFFGEGSRLTVL.

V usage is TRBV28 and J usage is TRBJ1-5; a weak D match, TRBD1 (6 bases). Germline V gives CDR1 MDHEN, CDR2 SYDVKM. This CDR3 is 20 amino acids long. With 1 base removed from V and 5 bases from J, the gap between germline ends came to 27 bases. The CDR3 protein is CASSLFAVIVGGGGDQPQHF. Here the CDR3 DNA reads TGTGCCAGCAGTTTATTCGCGGTAATTGTCGGCGGGGGCGGCGATCAGCCCCAGCATTTT.

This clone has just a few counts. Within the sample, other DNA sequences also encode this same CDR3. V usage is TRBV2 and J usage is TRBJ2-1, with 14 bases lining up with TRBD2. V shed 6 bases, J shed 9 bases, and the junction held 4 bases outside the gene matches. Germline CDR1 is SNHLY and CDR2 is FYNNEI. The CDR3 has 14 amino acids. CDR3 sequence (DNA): TGTGCCAGCAGGAGGACTAGCGGGGGGTTTGAGCAGTTCTTC. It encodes CASRRTSGGFEQFF.

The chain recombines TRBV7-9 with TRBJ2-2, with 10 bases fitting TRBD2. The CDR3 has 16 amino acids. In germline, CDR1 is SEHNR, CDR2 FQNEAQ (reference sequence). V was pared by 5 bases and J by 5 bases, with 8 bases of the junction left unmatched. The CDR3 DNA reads TGTGCCAGCAGCCAAGTTGGAGCGGGAGGGACCGGGGAGCTGTTTTTT. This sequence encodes CASSQVGAGGTGELFF.

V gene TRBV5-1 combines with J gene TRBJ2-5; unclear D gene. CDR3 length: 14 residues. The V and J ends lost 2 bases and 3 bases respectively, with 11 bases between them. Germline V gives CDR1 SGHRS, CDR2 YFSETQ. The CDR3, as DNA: TGCGCCAGCAGCTTCGCTCCTGGCGAAGAGACCCAGTACTTC. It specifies CASSFAPGEETQYF. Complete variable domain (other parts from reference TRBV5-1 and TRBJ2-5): KAGVTQTPRYLIKTRGQQVTLSCSPISGHRSVSWYQQTPGQGLQFLFEYFSETQRNKGNFPGRFSGRQFSNSRSEMNVSTLELGDSALYLCASSFAPGEETQYFGPGTRLLVL.

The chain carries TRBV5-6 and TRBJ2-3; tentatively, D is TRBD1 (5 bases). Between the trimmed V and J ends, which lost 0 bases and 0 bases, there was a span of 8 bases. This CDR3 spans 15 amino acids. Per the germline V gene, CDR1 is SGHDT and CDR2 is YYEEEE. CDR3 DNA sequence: TGTGCCAGCAGCTTGGGGACAATTAGCACAGATACGCAGTATTTT. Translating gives CASSLGTISTDTQYF.

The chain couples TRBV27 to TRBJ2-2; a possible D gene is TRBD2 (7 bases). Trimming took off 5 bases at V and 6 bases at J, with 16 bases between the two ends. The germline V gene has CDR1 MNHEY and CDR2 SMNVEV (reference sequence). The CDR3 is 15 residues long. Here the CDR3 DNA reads TGTGCCAGCAGTGGGCGGGGGCCCAAACCCGGGGAGCTGTTTTTT. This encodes CASSGRGPKPGELFF.

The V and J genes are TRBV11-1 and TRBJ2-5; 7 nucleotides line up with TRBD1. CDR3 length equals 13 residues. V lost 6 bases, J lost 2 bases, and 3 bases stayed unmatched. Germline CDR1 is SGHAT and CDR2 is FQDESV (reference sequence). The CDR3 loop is CASSRGQQETQYF. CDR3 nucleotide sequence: TGTGCCAGCAGTCGGGGACAGCAAGAGACCCAGTACTTC.

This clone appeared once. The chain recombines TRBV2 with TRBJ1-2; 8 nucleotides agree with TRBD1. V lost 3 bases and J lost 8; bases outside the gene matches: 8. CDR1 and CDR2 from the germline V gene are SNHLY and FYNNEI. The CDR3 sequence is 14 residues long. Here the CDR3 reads CASSESQGAEGYTF. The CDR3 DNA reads TGTGCCAGCAGTGAGAGCCAGGGGGCGGAGGGCTACACCTTC. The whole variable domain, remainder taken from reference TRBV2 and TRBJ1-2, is EPEVTQTPSHQVTQMGQEVILRCVPISNHLYFYWYRQILGQKVEFLVSFYNNEISEKSEIFDDQFSVERPDGSNFTLKIRSTKLEDSAMYFCASSESQGAEGYTFGSGTRLTVV.

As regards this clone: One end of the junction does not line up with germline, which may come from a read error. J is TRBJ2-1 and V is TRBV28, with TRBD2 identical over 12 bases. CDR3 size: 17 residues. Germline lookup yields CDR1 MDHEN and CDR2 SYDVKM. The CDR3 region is CASSLPSGGASHNEQFF. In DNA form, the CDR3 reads TGTGCCAGCAGTTTACCTAGCGGGGGGGCCTCCCACAATGAGCAGTTCTTC.

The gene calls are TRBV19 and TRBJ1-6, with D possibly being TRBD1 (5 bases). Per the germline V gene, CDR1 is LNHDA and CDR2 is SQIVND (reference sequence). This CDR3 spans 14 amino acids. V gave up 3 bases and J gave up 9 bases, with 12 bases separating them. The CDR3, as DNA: TGTGCCAGTAGTATCGGGGACGTGGGTTCACCCCTCCACTTT. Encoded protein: CASSIGDVGSPLHF.

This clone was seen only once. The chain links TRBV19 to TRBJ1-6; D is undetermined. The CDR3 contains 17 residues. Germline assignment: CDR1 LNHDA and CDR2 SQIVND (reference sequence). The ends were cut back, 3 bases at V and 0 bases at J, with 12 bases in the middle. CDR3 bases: TGTGCCAGTAGTATGACGGCCACAGTCTCCTATAATTCACCCCTCCACTTT. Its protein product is CASSMTATVSYNSPLHF.

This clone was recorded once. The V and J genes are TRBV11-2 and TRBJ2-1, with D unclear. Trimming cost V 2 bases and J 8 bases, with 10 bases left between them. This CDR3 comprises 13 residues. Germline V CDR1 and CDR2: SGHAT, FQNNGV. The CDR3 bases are TGTGCCAGCAGCTTACAATCTCGGGATGAGCAGTTCTTC. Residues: CASSLQSRDEQFF. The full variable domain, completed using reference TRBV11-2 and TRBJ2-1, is EAGVAQSPRYKIIEKRQSVAFWCNPISGHATLYWYQQILGQGPKLLIQFQNNGVVDDSQLPKDRFSAERLKGVDSTLKIQPAKLEDSAVYLCASSLQSRDEQFFGPGTRLTVL.

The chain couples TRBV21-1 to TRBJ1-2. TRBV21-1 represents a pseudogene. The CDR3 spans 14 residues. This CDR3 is CASRGLIGPYGYTF. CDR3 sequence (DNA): TGTGCCAGCAGAGGACTGATCGGGCCCTATGGCTACACCTTC.

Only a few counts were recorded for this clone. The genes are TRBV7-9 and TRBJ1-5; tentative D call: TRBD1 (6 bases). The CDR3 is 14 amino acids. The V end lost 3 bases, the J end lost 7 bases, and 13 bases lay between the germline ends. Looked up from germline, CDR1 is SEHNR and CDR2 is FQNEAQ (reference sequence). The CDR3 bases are TGTGCCAGCAGCTTTTCGGGGGCTGGCCAGCCCCAGCATTTT. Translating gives CASSFSGAGQPQHF.

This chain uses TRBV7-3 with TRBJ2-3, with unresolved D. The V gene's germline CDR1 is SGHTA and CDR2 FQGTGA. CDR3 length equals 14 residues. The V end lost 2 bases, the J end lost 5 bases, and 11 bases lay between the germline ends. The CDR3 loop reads CASSLDPSEDTQYF. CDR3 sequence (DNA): TGTGCCAGCAGCTTAGACCCATCAGAAGATACGCAGTATTTT.

CDR3 sequence (DNA): TGTGCCAGCGGTCGGGACAGTTACAATGAGCAGTTCTTC. It yields the protein CASGRDSYNEQFF. The J gene is TRBJ2-1, the V gene TRBV28; 7 nucleotides agree with TRBD1. In germline, CDR1 is MDHEN, CDR2 SYDVKM. The CDR3 runs to 13 residues. With 8 bases clipped from V and 4 bases from J, the junction kept 5 bases outside the gene matches.

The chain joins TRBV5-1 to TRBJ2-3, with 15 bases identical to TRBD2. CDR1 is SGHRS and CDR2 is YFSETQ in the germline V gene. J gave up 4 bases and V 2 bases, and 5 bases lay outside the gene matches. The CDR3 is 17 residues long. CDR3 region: CASSFGLAGGASDTQYF. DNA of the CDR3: TGCGCCAGCAGCTTCGGACTAGCGGGGGGGGCGTCAGATACGCAGTATTTT.

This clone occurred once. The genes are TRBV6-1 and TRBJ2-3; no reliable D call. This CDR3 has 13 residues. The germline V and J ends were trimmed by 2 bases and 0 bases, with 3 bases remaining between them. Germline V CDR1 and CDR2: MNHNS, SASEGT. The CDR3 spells CASSEFSTDTQYF. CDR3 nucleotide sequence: TGTGCCAGCAGTGAATTTAGCACAGATACGCAGTATTTT.